The clone carrying this T cell receptor beta chain was observed a few times. The antigen remains unidentified. This specimen belongs to a study of cytomegalovirus exposure and HLA in healthy donors. Whole-study results and caveats: Only CMV serostatus was available as immune exposure information.

Deletions cut 2 bases from V and 5 bases from J, with 15 bases between. The CDR3 has 15 residues. The germline gives CDR1 MNHEY, CDR2 SVGAGI. The PCR was carried out with 60 Vbeta primers and 13 Jbeta primers. TCRdb keeps only in-frame clones here, not all; method: immunoSEQ multiplex PCR. The sample includes 120,000 or so clones, over 70% seen only once; the top ten take approximately 4%. The clonotype was recovered from a young man in good health and CMV-seropositive. The chain links TRBV6-5 to TRBJ2-5; D ambiguous. Sequencing was done on a sample of PBMCs. This chain's CDR3 is CASSYGPTESETQYF. CDR3 DNA: TGTGCCAGCAGTTACGGCCCAACGGAGTCGGAGACCCAGTACTTC.